Sequencing of this T cell receptor beta chain was carried out in a study of tumor and adjacent non-tumor tissue in lung cancer. Overall study context: Stage I to III disease affected some 11 men and 5 women aged roughly 31 to 85.

Details on this clonotype: Its antigen is unknown. Its ends do not fully match the called genes, so a read error is possible.

This CDR3 has 13 amino acids. Study findings and constraints: Compared with tumor, normal lung showed significantly lower TCR diversity.

This sample's RNA came from whole unsorted tissue. Three rounds of nested PCR, following a modified ARM-PCR protocol, produced the TCRbeta library. One entry per CDR3 protein, called by TCRdb with MiXCR from the multiplex PCR reads. The sample contains fewer than 100,000 distinct CDR3 sequences, over 55% of which appear only once. The sequence came from a woman aged 40 to 55 with non-small cell lung cancer. Sequencing was carried out using lung tumor tissue. The chain uses TRBV12-3 or TRBV12-4 and TRBJ1-1, with D hard to call. The CDR3 nucleotides read TGTGCTACCCCCCCAGATCCGAGCACTGAAGTTTTCTTT. This sequence encodes CATPPDPSTEVFF.